Listed below are T cell receptor beta chains from one sample, sequenced in a study of cytomegalovirus exposure and HLA in healthy donors. Only in-frame clones appear in the TCRdb table, and some are missing; sequencing was by immunoSEQ multiplex PCR. The sample holds 110,000 to 150,000 clones, approximately 84% seen once. The source material was PBMCs. These receptors originate from a woman aged 60-75 years in good health and CMV-seropositive. The CDR3 runs from the conserved cysteine through the conserved F or W. Fields, in order: V gene, clone size, CDR3 length, D gene, J gene, CDR3 DNA, CDR3 protein. D genes are given only for firm matches. Clone size is not always given. Where it is, it says once, few, many or a class for expanded clones.

v_call: TRBV6-6
clone_size: NA
cdr3_length: 13
d_call: NA
j_call: TRBJ2-2
cdr3_nt: TGTGCCAGCAACCCAGGGAACACCGGGGAGCTGTTTTTT
cdr3_aa: CASNPGNTGELFF

v_call: TRBV5-1
clone_size: NA
cdr3_length: 16
d_call: TRBD2
j_call: TRBJ2-3
cdr3_nt: TGCGCCAGCAGCTTGGAGGGACTAGTATTATCAGATACGCAGTATTTT
cdr3_aa: CASSLEGLVLSDTQYF

v_call: TRBV11-2
clone_size: NA
cdr3_length: 16
d_call: TRBD1
j_call: TRBJ2-7
cdr3_nt: TGTGCCAGCAGCTTAGATCCCCGGACAGGCTCCTACGAGCAGTACTTC
cdr3_aa: CASSLDPRTGSYEQYF

v_call: TRBV5-1
clone_size: NA
cdr3_length: 15
d_call: TRBD2
j_call: TRBJ2-7
cdr3_nt: TGCGCCAGCAGCTTGGTTTTAGCGGGAGAAAACGAGCAGTACTTC
cdr3_aa: CASSLVLAGENEQYF

v_call: TRBV27
clone_size: NA
cdr3_length: 14
d_call: NA
j_call: TRBJ2-2
cdr3_nt: TGTGCCAGCAGTTCCCCCAGAGGCACCGGGGAGCTGTTTTTT
cdr3_aa: CASSSPRGTGELFF

v_call: TRBV20-1
clone_size: NA
cdr3_length: 10
d_call: TRBD1
j_call: TRBJ1-2
cdr3_nt: TGCAGGGGGACAGGAGATGGCTACACCTTC
cdr3_aa: CRGTGDGYTF

v_call: TRBV7-8
clone_size: NA
cdr3_length: 17
d_call: TRBD1
j_call: TRBJ1-1
cdr3_nt: TGTGCCAGCAGCTTAGGGCGGCGGGACAGGATGAACACTGAAGCTTTCTTT
cdr3_aa: CASSLGRRDRMNTEAFF

v_call: TRBV6-5
clone_size: NA
cdr3_length: 11
d_call: NA
j_call: TRBJ2-1
cdr3_nt: TGTGCCAGCAGTTACCTCAATGAGCAGTTCTTC
cdr3_aa: CASSYLNEQFF

v_call: TRBV10-3
clone_size: NA
cdr3_length: 13
d_call: TRBD1
j_call: TRBJ2-1
cdr3_nt: TGTGCCACAACAGGACAGGGGTCCAATGAGCAGTTCTTC
cdr3_aa: CATTGQGSNEQFF

v_call: TRBV10-3
clone_size: NA
cdr3_length: 13
d_call: NA
j_call: TRBJ2-7
cdr3_nt: TGTGCCATCAGTGCCGGTCTGATAAACGAGCAGTACTTC
cdr3_aa: CAISAGLINEQYF

v_call: TRBV7-9
clone_size: NA
cdr3_length: 14
d_call: NA
j_call: TRBJ2-7
cdr3_nt: TGTGCCAGCAGCTTAAGCCTGCGTACCTACGAGCAGTACTTC
cdr3_aa: CASSLSLRTYEQYF

v_call: TRBV14
clone_size: NA
cdr3_length: 15
d_call: TRBD2
j_call: TRBJ2-7
cdr3_nt: TGTGCCAGCAGTTCTAGCGGGAGATTCTCCTACGAGCAGTACTTC
cdr3_aa: CASSSSGRFSYEQYF

v_call: TRBV5-1
clone_size: NA
cdr3_length: 14
d_call: TRBD1
j_call: TRBJ2-5
cdr3_nt: TGCGCCAGCGGACCGCAGGGGGCGAAAGAGACCCAGTACTTC
cdr3_aa: CASGPQGAKETQYF

v_call: TRBV11-1
clone_size: NA
cdr3_length: 14
d_call: NA
j_call: TRBJ2-5
cdr3_nt: TGTGCCAGCAGTTCACGCACAGGGCGGGAGACCCAGTACTTC
cdr3_aa: CASSSRTGRETQYF

v_call: TRBV5-1
clone_size: NA
cdr3_length: 14
d_call: TRBD1
j_call: TRBJ2-1
cdr3_nt: TGCGCCAGCAGCTTTAGGACAGGGCGCAATGAGCAGTTCTTC
cdr3_aa: CASSFRTGRNEQFF

v_call: TRBV28
clone_size: NA
cdr3_length: 13
d_call: NA
j_call: TRBJ1-2
cdr3_nt: TGTGCCAGCAGTTCTACAGGGCCTAATGGCTACACCTTC
cdr3_aa: CASSSTGPNGYTF

v_call: TRBV14
clone_size: NA
cdr3_length: 18
d_call: TRBD2
j_call: TRBJ2-1
cdr3_nt: TGTGCCAGCAGCCACCTCGGGGGGAAGCAGGAGCGCTACAATGAGCAGTTCTTC
cdr3_aa: CASSHLGGKQERYNEQFF

v_call: TRBV30
clone_size: once
cdr3_length: 15
d_call: NA
j_call: TRBJ1-5
cdr3_nt: TGTGCCTGGAGTTACACCGGGAGGGAAAATCAGCCCCAGCATTTT
cdr3_aa: CAWSYTGRENQPQHF

v_call: TRBV6-5
clone_size: NA
cdr3_length: 12
d_call: NA
j_call: TRBJ1-1
cdr3_nt: TGTGCCAGCAAGGGGATGAACACTGAAGCTTTCTTT
cdr3_aa: CASKGMNTEAFF

v_call: TRBV7-9
clone_size: once
cdr3_length: 16
d_call: NA
j_call: TRBJ2-1
cdr3_nt: TGTGCCAGCACCGGGACTTCAGGTTACTCCTACAATGAGCAGTTCTTC
cdr3_aa: CASTGTSGYSYNEQFF

v_call: TRBV4-1
clone_size: NA
cdr3_length: 16
d_call: TRBD2
j_call: TRBJ2-3
cdr3_nt: TGCGCCAGCAGCCAACCCGAGCGGGACCGAACAGATACGCAGTATTTT
cdr3_aa: CASSQPERDRTDTQYF

v_call: TRBV5-4
clone_size: few
cdr3_length: 16
d_call: TRBD2
j_call: TRBJ2-7
cdr3_nt: TGTGCCAGCAGCGGACTAGCGGGCAAAGCCTCCTACGAGCAGTACTTC
cdr3_aa: CASSGLAGKASYEQYF

v_call: TRBV11-3
clone_size: NA
cdr3_length: 14
d_call: NA
j_call: TRBJ1-2
cdr3_nt: TGTGCCAGCAGCCCGGACAGCTCTAACTATGGCTACACCTTC
cdr3_aa: CASSPDSSNYGYTF

v_call: TRBV13
clone_size: NA
cdr3_length: 16
d_call: TRBD1
j_call: TRBJ2-1
cdr3_nt: TGTGCCAGCAGCTTTACCGGACAGGTCTCCTACAATGAGCAGTTCTTC
cdr3_aa: CASSFTGQVSYNEQFF

v_call: TRBV9
clone_size: NA
cdr3_length: 14
d_call: TRBD1
j_call: TRBJ2-7
cdr3_nt: TGTGCCAGCAGCTTCCGGGACAGGGGATCCGAGCAGTACTTC
cdr3_aa: CASSFRDRGSEQYF

v_call: TRBV20-1
clone_size: NA
cdr3_length: 11
d_call: NA
j_call: TRBJ2-7
cdr3_nt: TGCAGTGCGCGAGGGATTGGCGAGCAGTACTTC
cdr3_aa: CSARGIGEQYF

v_call: TRBV7-8
clone_size: NA
cdr3_length: 17
d_call: TRBD2
j_call: TRBJ2-5
cdr3_nt: TGTGCCAGCAGCCCTCAAGCGGGAGGCTATAGTAGGGAGACCCAGTACTTC
cdr3_aa: CASSPQAGGYSRETQYF

v_call: TRBV5-1
clone_size: NA
cdr3_length: 14
d_call: NA
j_call: TRBJ2-2
cdr3_nt: TGCGCCAGCAGCCCGGACGGGGGGCCCGGGGAGCTGTTTTTT
cdr3_aa: CASSPDGGPGELFF

v_call: TRBV7-9
clone_size: NA
cdr3_length: 15
d_call: NA
j_call: TRBJ1-1
cdr3_nt: TGTGCCAGCAGCCACGGCAGGGTCATAGAGGCTGAAGCTTTCTTT
cdr3_aa: CASSHGRVIEAEAFF

v_call: TRBV29-1
clone_size: NA
cdr3_length: 11
d_call: NA
j_call: TRBJ1-1
cdr3_nt: TGCAGCGGGGGCCGGAACACTGAAGCTTTCTTT
cdr3_aa: CSGGRNTEAFF

v_call: TRBV6-1
clone_size: NA
cdr3_length: 17
d_call: TRBD1
j_call: TRBJ2-3
cdr3_nt: TGTGCCAGCAGTGAAGGCGAGGGGGCTGCGTCCCCAGATACGCAGTATTTT
cdr3_aa: CASSEGEGAASPDTQYF

v_call: TRBV28
clone_size: NA
cdr3_length: 14
d_call: NA
j_call: TRBJ2-7
cdr3_nt: TGTGCCAGCAGTCCCCACCCCCTTGCGAACGAGCAGTACTTC
cdr3_aa: CASSPHPLANEQYF

v_call: TRBV4-1
clone_size: NA
cdr3_length: 13
d_call: NA
j_call: TRBJ2-7
cdr3_nt: TGCGCCAGCAGCCAAGTATCTAGCGACGAGCAGTACTTC
cdr3_aa: CASSQVSSDEQYF